The sample holds many counts of the clone carrying this T cell receptor (beta chain). No antigen is known for it. The data are from a study of T-cell reconstitution after alpha-beta-depleted transplantation in children. TCRbeta library preparation incorporated unique molecular identifiers. Each CDR3 protein gets one entry after TCRdb re-called the PCR reads with MiXCR. The sample lists approximately 630,000 distinct CDR3 sequences, around 13% seen once, with 0.79% in the top ten. Study conclusions and caveats: Counts and diversity of T cells one year after transplant came mostly from newly produced T cells. Expanded graft clones numbering several hundred reportedly gave rise to alpha-beta T cells about two months after transplant.

The material was PBMCs, obtained before TCRalphabeta/CD19-depleted stem cell transplant. This TCR was recovered from a girl aged 2 to 9 with congenital amegakaryocytic thrombocytopenia, due to receive a stem cell transplant.

The CDR3 region is CASSGFGLATDTQYF. The CDR3 DNA sequence: TGCGCCAGCAGTGGTTTTGGACTAGCAACAGATACGCAGTATTTT. This chain links TRBV5-1 with TRBJ2-3; 8 bases are a match to TRBD2. V was clipped by 5 bases and J by 3 bases; unmatched bases: 8. Germline lookup yields CDR1 SGHRS and CDR2 YFSETQ. The CDR3 spans 15 residues.